The 8 T cell receptor beta chains presented below share a single source sample, sequenced in a study of blood T cell repertoires in COVID-19 (dated by TCRdb to between 2020 and 2021). The library relied on the immunoSEQ multiplex PCR assay. The table was pulled from immuneACCESS by TCRdb, which kept in-frame rearrangements only. Such tables lose some clones; where checked, under half of the loss comes from unresolved V genes, and the rest has no known cause. Across this sample there are a few hundred thousand clones, with approximately 85% seen only once. Over 2% of the sample rests with the top ten. The sample comprised peripheral blood. These receptors came from a woman aged 65 to 85 with COVID-19, enrolled during active disease.

This clone has more than one count but fewer than ten. This chain uses TRBV28 with TRBJ1-4, with TRBD1 matching 12 bases. Germline V gene data show CDR1 as MDHEN and CDR2 as SYDVKM. The junction had 5 bases not matched to a gene; V was cut back by 6 bases and J by 3 bases. This CDR3 spans 16 amino acids. The CDR3: CASSSGQGASNEKLFF. The DNA for the CDR3 is TGTGCCAGCAGCTCGGGACAGGGGGCTTCTAATGAAAAACTGTTTTTT.

This sequence joins TRBV30 and TRBJ1-1; 7 positions agree with TRBD1. The CDR3 loop spans 11 amino acids. The V gene end was trimmed by 5 bases and the J gene end by 7 bases; junction bases not matched to a gene: 4. The germline V gene encodes CDR1 GTSNPN and CDR2 SVGIG (reference sequence). The CDR3 DNA reads as TGTGCCTGGGGTGACAGGGTTGAAGCTTTCTTT. Its protein is CAWGDRVEAFF.

The J gene is TRBJ1-3, the V gene TRBV5-8, with 9 nucleotides matching TRBD1. CDR1 SGHTS and CDR2 YDEGEE come from the germline V gene. The CDR3 loop spans 17 amino acids. J was trimmed by 2 bases and V by 4 bases; bases with no gene match: 10. The CDR3 region is CASSGTQQGAAGNTIYF. The CDR3 DNA sequence: TGTGCCAGCAGCGGAACCCAACAGGGGGCAGCTGGAAACACCATATATTTT.

The chain links TRBV5-5 to TRBJ1-1; D perhaps matches TRBD1 (6 bases). The CDR3 contains 16 residues. CDR1 SGHKS and CDR2 YYEKEE come from the germline V gene (reference sequence). Trimming shortened V by 4 bases and J by 4 bases, and 20 bases separated the two germline ends. The CDR3 loop reads CASSNREGVKTTEAFF. The CDR3 bases are TGTGCCAGCAGCAACAGGGAGGGGGTAAAGACCACTGAAGCTTTCTTT.

The J gene is TRBJ1-1, the V gene TRBV18; D is possibly TRBD1 (5 bases). Germline CDR1 reads KGHSH; CDR2 reads LQKENI. The CDR3 contains 15 residues. With 3 bases removed from V and 1 base from J, the gap between germline ends came to 12 bases. The CDR3 sequence: CASSPLTGTNTEAFF. CDR3 nucleotides: TGTGCCAGCTCACCCTTAACAGGAACGAACACTGAAGCTTTCTTT.

V gene TRBV3-1 (or the pseudogene TRBV3-2) combines with J gene TRBJ2-7, with TRBD2 matching 9 bases. The V gene's germline CDR1 is LGHDT and CDR2 YNNKEL (reference sequence). The ends lost 4 bases at V and 0 bases at J; junction bases unmatched: 1. CDR3 length: 14 residues. CDR3 DNA sequence: TGTGCCAGCAGCCTTAGCGGGGGCTCCTACGAGCAGTACTTC. The encoded protein is CASSLSGGSYEQYF.

The rearrangement joins TRBV4-3 to TRBJ1-4; D ambiguous. Germline-derived CDR1 and CDR2 are LGHNA and YSLEER. The CDR3 is 16 amino acids. Trimming stripped 3 bases from V and 6 bases from J, with 17 bases between. CDR3 sequence (DNA): TGCGCCAGCAGCCACGGCGGGGAGGTAGGATATGAAAAACTGTTTTTT. This codes for CASSHGGEVGYEKLFF.

A word on this clone: Other DNA sequences from this sample encode an identical CDR3 as well. The V call is TRBV6-5, the J call TRBJ1-1, with D unresolved. The V gene lost 0 bases and the J gene lost 2 bases, with 7 bases spanning the gap. CDR3 length: 14 amino acids. Germline-derived CDR1 and CDR2 are MNHEY and SVGAGI. In DNA, the CDR3 is TGTGCCAGCAGTTACTCTCCAGGTAACACTGAAGCTTTCTTT. Translation: CASSYSPGNTEAFF.